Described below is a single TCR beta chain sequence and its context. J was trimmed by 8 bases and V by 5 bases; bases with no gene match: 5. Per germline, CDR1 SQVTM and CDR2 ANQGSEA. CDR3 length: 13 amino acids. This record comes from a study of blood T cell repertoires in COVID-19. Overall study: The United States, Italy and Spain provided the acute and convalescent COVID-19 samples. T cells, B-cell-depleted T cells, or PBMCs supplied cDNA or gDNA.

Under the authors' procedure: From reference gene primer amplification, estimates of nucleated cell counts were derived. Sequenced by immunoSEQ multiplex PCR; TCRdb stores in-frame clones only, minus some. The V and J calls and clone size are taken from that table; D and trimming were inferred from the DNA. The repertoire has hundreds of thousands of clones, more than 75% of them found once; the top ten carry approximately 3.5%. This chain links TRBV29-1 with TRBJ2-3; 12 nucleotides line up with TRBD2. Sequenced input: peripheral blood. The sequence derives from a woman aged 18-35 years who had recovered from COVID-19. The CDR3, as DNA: TGCAGCGTTCGGGCTAGCGGGAGGGTTACGCAGTATTTT. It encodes CSVRASGRVTQYF.